The clone carrying this T cell receptor beta chain appeared a few times. These data originate in a study of OX40 agonist ivuxolimab in advanced cancers. Overall study context: Dose-escalation patients had hepatocellular carcinoma, melanoma, renal cell or head and neck cancer.

Assay used: immunoSEQ multiplex PCR; TCRdb lists only in-frame clones, some missing. The profile covers about 73,000 clones, with 88% appearing a single time and about 0.8% taken by the ten largest. Germline V gene lookup returns CDR1 LNHDA and CDR2 SQIVND (reference sequence). The CDR3 spans 16 residues. V was cut by 0 bases and J by 7 bases, with 17 bases left in between. The rearrangement joins TRBV19 to TRBJ2-3; no reliable D call. The receptor's source is an adult with an advanced solid tumor such as melanoma, head and neck, liver or kidney cancer. The sample here was CD4+ or CD8+ T cells sorted from blood, taken in a trial of the OX40 agonist ivuxolimab. CDR3 in DNA: TGTGCCAGTAGTATAGACTCGTCGAATCCCGCGTATACGCAGTATTTT. The encoded protein is CASSIDSSNPAYTQYF.